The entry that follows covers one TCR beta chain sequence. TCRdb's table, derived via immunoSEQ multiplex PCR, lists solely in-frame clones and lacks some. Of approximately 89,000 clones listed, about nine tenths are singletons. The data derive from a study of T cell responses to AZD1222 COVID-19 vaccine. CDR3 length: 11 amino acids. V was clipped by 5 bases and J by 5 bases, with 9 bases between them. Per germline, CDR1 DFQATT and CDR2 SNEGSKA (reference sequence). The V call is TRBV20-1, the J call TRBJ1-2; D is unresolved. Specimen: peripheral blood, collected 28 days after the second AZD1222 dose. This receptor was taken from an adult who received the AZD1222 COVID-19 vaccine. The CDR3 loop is CSAWTDYGYTF. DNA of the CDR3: TGCAGTGCTTGGACTGATTATGGCTACACCTTC.